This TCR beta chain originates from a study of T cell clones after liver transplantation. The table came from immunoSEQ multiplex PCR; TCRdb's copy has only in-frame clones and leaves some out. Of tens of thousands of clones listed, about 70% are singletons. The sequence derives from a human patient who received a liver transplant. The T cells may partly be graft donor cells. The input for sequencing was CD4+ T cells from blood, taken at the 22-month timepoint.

As DNA, the CDR3 is TGCGCCAGCAGCCATAGGACAGGGATAACCCTCTCTGGAAACACCATATATTTT. Encoded protein: CASSHRTGITLSGNTIYF. The chain carries TRBV4-1 and TRBJ1-3; 8 bases map to TRBD1. Germline V gene sequence: CDR1 MGHRA, CDR2 YSYEKL. The length of the CDR3 is 18 residues. V trimming: 3 bases; J trimming: 0 bases; junction bases outside the gene matches: 10.